Shown below are 8 T cell receptor beta chains from a single sample sequenced in a study of T-cell memory formation after mild COVID-19. TCRdb analysed the 5' RACE reads with MiXCR anew, one entry per CDR3 protein. The sample lists roughly 400,000 distinct CDR3 sequences; 20% to 25% were seen once. Sequencing input: PBMCs or a T cell subset sorted from them (not recorded which). These receptors originate from an adult woman who had mild COVID-19 (a few samples of this study predate the infection). Cell type and time point are not known.

This clonotype has a handful of counts. The CDR3 DNA sequence: TGTGCCAGCAGCTGGGGGCCAAGGGTGGCAGATACGCAGTATTTT. Translated, it gives CASSWGPRVADTQYF. The chain joins TRBV27 to TRBJ2-3; possibly TRBD1 for D (6 bases). V gave up 6 bases and J gave up 4 bases, with 17 bases separating them. The CDR3 runs 15 residues. Germline values: CDR1 MNHEY, CDR2 SMNVEV (reference sequence).

The chain joins TRBV6-2 or TRBV6-3 to TRBJ1-1; D call uncertain. The ends were cut back, 4 bases at V and 0 bases at J, with 3 bases in the middle. Germline V CDR1 and CDR2: MNHEY, SVGEGT. CDR3 length equals 12 residues. CDR3 nucleotide sequence: TGTGCCAGCAGTTGGATGAACACTGAAGCTTTCTTT. Protein sequence: CASSWMNTEAFF.

V gene TRBV9 combines with J gene TRBJ2-2; tentative D call: TRBD2 (6 bases). V lost 0 bases and J 7 bases, leaving 13 bases between the germline ends. Germline values: CDR1 SGDLS, CDR2 YYNGEE. The CDR3 has 15 amino acids. CDR3 DNA: TGTGCCAGCAGCGTAGGACTAGATGTGGGCGGGGAGCTGTTTTTT. Its translation: CASSVGLDVGGELFF.

This clonotype has more than one count but fewer than ten. The CDR3 DNA sequence: TGCAGTGCTAGAGGGCTAGCGGGAGCAGATACGCAGTATTTT. This encodes CSARGLAGADTQYF. This rearrangement joins TRBV20-1 to TRBJ2-3; 10 nucleotides line up with TRBD2. CDR1 and CDR2 (germline): DFQATT, SNEGSKA (reference sequence). There are 14 residues in the CDR3. J lost 4 bases, V lost 1 base, and 2 bases had no gene match.

This clonotype was recorded once. The chain combines TRBV6-2 or TRBV6-3 with TRBJ2-7; D possibly corresponds to TRBD2 (6 bases). The CDR3 is 14 amino acids. V was shortened by 7 bases and J by 0 bases, with 13 bases between the two germline ends. Germline V gives CDR1 MNHEY, CDR2 SVGEGT. The CDR3 bases are TGTGCCAGCAAAGCGGGTAGGAGCTCCTACGAGCAGTACTTC. Translating gives CASKAGRSSYEQYF.

The chain is built from TRBV5-1 and TRBJ1-6; D is unclear. Trimming shortened V by 6 bases and J by 0 bases, and 10 bases separated the two germline ends. The germline V gene encodes CDR1 SGHRS and CDR2 YFSETQ. The CDR3 totals 15 residues. CDR3 sequence (DNA): TGCGCCAGCAACGAAGGGAGCTCCTATAATTCACCCCTCCACTTT. It encodes CASNEGSSYNSPLHF.

V usage is TRBV3-1 and J usage is TRBJ2-4, with TRBD2 matching over 7 bases. The germline CDR1 and CDR2 sequences are LGHDT and YNNKEL (reference sequence). CDR3 length equals 16 residues. V lost 3 bases and J lost 7; bases outside the gene matches: 12. The CDR3 nucleotides read TGTGCCAGCAGCCAGGGGGGGAAAGCCCTTAGGAACATTCAGTACTTC. It is translated as CASSQGGKALRNIQYF.

In nucleotides, the CDR3 is TGTGCCAGCAGTTTGACAGGACCTAATCAGCCCCAGCATTTT. This translates into CASSLTGPNQPQHF. The chain uses TRBV6-6 and TRBJ1-5, with a possible D match to TRBD1 (6 bases). V was trimmed by 4 bases and J by 4 bases, leaving 11 bases between them. The CDR3 spans 14 residues. Looked up from germline, CDR1 is MNHNY and CDR2 is SVGAGI (reference sequence).